The sequence of this TCR beta chain was determined in a study of beta chain features in type 1 diabetes. Expressed TCRB transcripts were sequenced, since all the RNA that had been isolated was reverse transcribed. Some clones are missing from TCRdb's copy, which holds only in-frame ones; the method was immunoSEQ multiplex PCR. The sample holds approximately 150,000 clones; around 13% are singletons and the top ten take under 1.5%. Comment on this clone: Its antigen remains unidentified.

CD45RO/CCR7/CD25/CD127/CD95/CD27 sorting isolated CD4+ naive, central memory, regulatory and stem cell-like memory cells. Over 95% purity was reached by all sorted populations. Study observations and caveats: Among all four CD4+ subsets, Type 1 diabetes patients had TCRB CDR3s that were moderately but significantly shorter. Healthy donors had naive, central memory and Treg TCRB repertoires that appeared less similar than those seen among patients.

This clonotype was sampled from a man aged 18 to 29 with type 1 diabetes. The sequencing sample was made of central memory CD4+ T cells from blood.

CDR3 in amino acids: CASSYQYTEAFF. The DNA of the CDR3 is TGTGCCAGCAGCTACCAGTACACTGAAGCTTTCTTT. The chain recombines TRBV7-9 with TRBJ1-1; D ambiguous. This CDR3 has 12 amino acids. V lost 4 bases to trimming and J lost 3 bases, with 6 bases between them. Germline assignment: CDR1 SEHNR and CDR2 FQNEAQ (reference sequence).